This TCR beta chain was profiled in a study of response to subunit inactivated influenza vaccine. TCRdb reanalysed the RT-PCR reads using MiXCR and keeps one entry per CDR3 protein. The data show over 150,000 distinct CDR3 sequences, approximately 9.2% seen once. This clonotype was found a few times. The germline gives CDR1 SGHTA, CDR2 FQGNSA. Trimming left V 5 bases short and J 9 bases short, with 17 bases between. The CDR3 spans 15 residues. The receptor was derived from a man aged 50-60 years who received an inactivated influenza vaccine. The specimen was non-naive T cells sorted from PBMCs, collected on the day of vaccination. This chain uses TRBV7-2 with TRBJ1-6; D is perhaps TRBD1 (5 bases). The CDR3 nucleotides read TGTGCCAGCAGCCCATCGGAGGGACGAACTTCACCCCTCCACTTT. Protein: CASSPSEGRTSPLHF.